This T cell receptor (beta chain) comes out of a study of OX40 agonist ivuxolimab in advanced cancers. Notes on this clone: Its target is unknown.

Study-level results: In general, CD8+ T cells held more expanded clones than CD4+ did, on average.

Germline-derived CDR1 and CDR2 are SGHRS and YFSETQ. V lost 4 bases, J lost 1 base, and 14 bases lay in between. The CDR3 contains 15 residues. Profiled with immunoSEQ multiplex PCR; TCRdb holds only in-frame clones, not every one. There are 49,000 or so clones in the sample; 89% occur only once, and 12% lies in the top ten. Sequencing was performed on CD4+ or CD8+ T cells sorted from blood, taken in a trial of the OX40 agonist ivuxolimab. This TCR came from an adult with an advanced solid tumor such as melanoma, head and neck, liver or kidney cancer. The genes are TRBV5-1 and TRBJ1-1; no reliable D call. Here the CDR3 reads CASSGGWVGNTEAFF. DNA of the CDR3: TGCGCCAGCAGCGGTGGGTGGGTTGGGAACACTGAAGCTTTCTTT.